This T cell receptor (beta chain) was observed in a study of CD8 T cells in Susac syndrome. It was with random hexamers that roughly 0.45 to 1 ug RNA was reverse transcribed. TCRdb independently ran MiXCR on the immunoSEQ multiplex PCR reads; one entry per CDR3 protein. Of 100,000 to 150,000 distinct CDR3 sequences listed, 80% were seen once; the top ten hold 0.51%. V shed 0 bases, J shed 5 bases, and the junction held 7 bases outside the gene matches. The CDR3 length is 17 residues. The germline V gene has CDR1 LGHNA and CDR2 YNFKEQ. The receptor was derived from a human donor with multiple sclerosis. What was sequenced was CD8+ T cells from PBMCs. The genes are TRBV4-2 and TRBJ2-2; TRBD2 matches at 9 bases. CDR3 sequence (DNA): TGTGCCAGCAGCCAAGAGTCGGCGGGGGGGTATACCGGGGAGCTGTTTTTT. This translates into CASSQESAGGYTGELFF.